This paragraph covers one T cell receptor (beta chain) sequence. Repertoires were generated with immunoSEQ multiplex PCR, while TCRdb's copy carries only in-frame clones and drops some. This table holds 200,000 to 250,000 clones, approximately 80% found once. This sample is part of a study of blood T cell repertoires in COVID-19. Study summary: PBMCs, B-cell-depleted T cells, or T cells provided the cDNA or gDNA that made up the material.

Trimming stripped 6 bases from V and 6 bases from J, with 30 bases between. The CDR3 is 19 amino acids. Germline assignment: CDR1 MNHEY and CDR2 SMNVEV (reference sequence). This chain joins TRBV27 and TRBJ2-1, with TRBD1 as a possible D gene (5 bases). The sequenced material came from peripheral blood. The TCR sequence derives from a woman of 80 years or more with active or convalescent COVID-19. The CDR3 region has the DNA TGTGCCAGCAGACCTTGGGGCCCCCGCTCTCATTATAAAACCAATGAGCAGTTCTTC. This sequence encodes CASRPWGPRSHYKTNEQFF.